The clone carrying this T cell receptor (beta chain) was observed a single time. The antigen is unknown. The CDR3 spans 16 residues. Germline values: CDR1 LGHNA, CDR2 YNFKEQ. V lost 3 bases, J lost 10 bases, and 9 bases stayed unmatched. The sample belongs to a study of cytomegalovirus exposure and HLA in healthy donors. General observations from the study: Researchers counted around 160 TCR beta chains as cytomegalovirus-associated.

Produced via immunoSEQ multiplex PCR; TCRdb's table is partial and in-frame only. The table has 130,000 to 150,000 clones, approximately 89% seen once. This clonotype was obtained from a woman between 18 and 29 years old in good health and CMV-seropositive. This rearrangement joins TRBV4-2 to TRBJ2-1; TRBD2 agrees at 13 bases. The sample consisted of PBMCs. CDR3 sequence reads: CASSQMSGLAGEEQFF. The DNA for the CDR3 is TGTGCCAGCAGCCAGATGTCAGGACTAGCGGGGGAAGAGCAGTTCTTC.